Shown below are 5 T cell receptor beta chains from a single sample sequenced in a study of beta chain features in type 1 diabetes. The authors reverse transcribed all of the isolated RNA, so sequencing captured expressed TCRB transcripts. Method: immunoSEQ multiplex PCR; TCRdb's copy keeps in-frame clones and lacks some. The data contain 250,000 to 300,000 clones, approximately 8.1% of them seen just once; the ten biggest clones take up approximately 0.93%. Sequencing was carried out using central memory CD4+ T cells from blood. Source of these receptors: a young woman in good health.

The table lists this clone with a few counts. V gene TRBV7-2 combines with J gene TRBJ2-5; D uncertain. V was trimmed by 5 bases and J by 1 base, leaving 11 bases between them. This CDR3 has 14 residues. Germline CDR1 is SGHTA and CDR2 is FQGNSA. CDR3 protein: CASSLPPGQETQYF. The CDR3 DNA follows: TGTGCCAGCAGCCTACCTCCAGGCCAAGAGACCCAGTACTTC.

This clone was counted many times. Other DNA sequences in this sample translate to the same CDR3. V gene TRBV7-9 combines with J gene TRBJ1-4; D unresolved. The ends were cut back, 3 bases at V and 8 bases at J, with 4 bases in the middle. This CDR3 contains 11 residues. The germline V gene has CDR1 SEHNR and CDR2 FQNEAQ (reference sequence). The CDR3, as DNA: TGTGCCAGCAGCTTCGGGGAAAAACTGTTTTTT. Amino acid sequence: CASSFGEKLFF.

This clone has a handful of counts. V usage is TRBV29-1 and J usage is TRBJ2-5, with 8 bases fitting TRBD1. Germline V gene sequence: CDR1 SQVTM, CDR2 ANQGSEA. V was clipped by 6 bases and J by 5 bases; unmatched bases: 8. This CDR3 contains 13 residues. The chain's CDR3 is CSVLRGLGETQYF. In nucleotides, the CDR3 is TGCAGCGTCCTCAGGGGGCTTGGGGAGACCCAGTACTTC. The full variable domain, with the rest looked up from reference TRBV29-1 and TRBJ2-5, is SAVISQKPSRDICQRGTSLTIQCQVDSQVTMMFWYRQQPGQSLTLIATANQGSEATYESGFVIDKFPISRPNLTFSTLTVSNMSPEDSSIYLCSVLRGLGETQYFGPGTRLLVL.

The chain recombines TRBV2 with TRBJ2-1, with TRBD1 matching over 10 bases. Looked up from germline, CDR1 is SNHLY and CDR2 is FYNNEI. Trimming removed 8 bases from V and 7 bases from J; junction bases left unmatched: 5. There are 13 residues in the CDR3. CDR3 in DNA: TGTGCCAGCGCCAGACAGGGGGCGAATGAGCAGTTCTTC. Its translation is CASARQGANEQFF. Complete variable domain (other parts from reference TRBV2 and TRBJ2-1): EPEVTQTPSHQVTQMGQEVILRCVPISNHLYFYWYRQILGQKVEFLVSFYNNEISEKSEIFDDQFSVERPDGSNFTLKIRSTKLEDSAMYFCASARQGANEQFFGPGTRLTVL.

In this sample, this clone turned up a few times. V and J are TRBV6-1 and TRBJ1-6; TRBD1 is a possible D gene (5 bases). The CDR3 is 14 residues long. With 7 bases removed from V and 8 bases from J, the gap between germline ends came to 15 bases. Germline CDR1 MNHNS, CDR2 SASEGT. The CDR3 DNA sequence: TGTGCCAGCACCGGCCGTACAGGCTATTCACCCCTCCACTTT. This translates into CASTGRTGYSPLHF.